This paragraph reports one T cell receptor (beta chain). This receptor's antigen is unknown. Base-call qualities are not available, and no considerably larger clone is one nucleotide away. TCRbeta CDR3 regions were amplified from genomic DNA by means of the immunoSEQ Assay, a bias-controlled multiplex PCR. Under the source paper's analysis protocol: The number of nucleated cells in each sample was estimated from the amplification of reference gene primers within the assay. To quantify the absolute abundance of each unique TCRbeta CDR3 rearrangement, sequence reads were collapsed and filtered. Productive Simpson clonality was computed per sample as the square root of Simpson's diversity index over productive rearrangements. The immuneACCESS repertoire file appears here via TCRdb, limited to in-frame rearrangements. These files lack a portion of the clones; in checked studies, under half of the deficit traces to unresolved V genes, and the cause of the others is not known. Clone size and V and J calls were adopted from that table, with D and trimming inferred from the DNA. Counted in this sample were under 150,000 clones; around 83% of them appeared once. Around 6% of the sample goes to the ten largest clones.

Ends trimmed: V by 3 bases, J by 6 bases; bases unmatched to a gene: 7. The germline V gene encodes CDR1 MGHDK and CDR2 SYGVNS. From cysteine to phenylalanine, the CDR3 is 17 amino acids long. Here the CDR3 DNA is all that survives: 51 bases in frame from base 1. The record originates from a study of blood T cell repertoires in COVID-19 (dated by TCRdb to the early 2020s). In terms of the full investigation: Samples covering the acute and convalescent phases of COVID-19 were provided by collaborators in the United States, Italy and Spain. The prospective study material was composed of cDNA or gDNA derived from T cells, B-cell-depleted T cells, or PBMCs. Deeply sampled blood TCRbeta repertoires from subjects exposed to, actively infected with, or recovered from COVID-19 were included in the dataset. The repertoires were made available in a free public database intended to serve as a resource for research on the immune response to SARS-CoV-2. The samples were drawn from the first 160 participants of the ongoing ImmuneRACE study and from 1,254 subjects provided by 6 global collaborators. Nearly every sample came with metadata listing a de-identified subject ID, COVID-19 status, age in years and sex. Where available, HLA class I and class II types were obtained from metadata supplied by the sample provider rather than from assay-based typing.

One collaborating source in Seattle enrolled patients during active infection and followed them longitudinally through the course of disease. Whole blood was collected in K2EDTA tubes by collaborating institutions according to the institutions' own protocols. For TCRbeta analysis, collaborators shipped samples as frozen whole blood, isolated PBMCs, or DNA extracted from either of those sample types. Here is what the overall study found, with its caveats: Clinical and demographic metadata were provided uncurated, with the amount varying by source and participant.

Here the chain combines TRBV25-1 and TRBJ2-1, with 14 middle bases fitting TRBD2. This TCR came from a woman in her sixties or seventies with COVID-19, enrolled during active disease. Sequences were obtained from peripheral blood. This receptor has the CDR3 CASSDSYGTSGGNEQFF. The bases read TGTGCCAGCAGTGATTCGTACGGGACTAGCGGGGGCAATGAGCAGTTCTTC.